This is a list of T cell receptor beta chains from one sample in a study of CD8+ T cells in alopecia areata. Assay used: immunoSEQ multiplex PCR; TCRdb lists only in-frame clones, some missing. This table has some 210,000 clones, approximately 65% appearing once. Source: CD4+ T cells sorted from blood, taken at week 44, from a patient treated with tofacitinib. The receptors were sampled from a human donor with alopecia areata. CDR3s include the opening cysteine and the closing phenylalanine or tryptophan. Each record gives: J gene, V gene, clone size, D gene, CDR3 length, CDR3 protein, CDR3 DNA. The D gene is left open where the match is weak. Where a row states a size, it is once, few, many or the class of an expanded clone; other rows omit it.

j_gene: TRBJ2-7
v_gene: TRBV5-6
abundance: -
d_gene: TRBD1
len: 13
CDR3aa: CASSRGQAYEQYF
CDR3nt: TGTGCCAGCAGCCGAGGACAGGCCTACGAGCAGTACTTC

j_gene: TRBJ2-4
v_gene: TRBV7-9
abundance: few
d_gene: -
len: 12
CDR3aa: CASGGAGNIQYF
CDR3nt: TGTGCCAGCGGAGGGGCAGGGAACATTCAGTACTTC

j_gene: TRBJ1-2
v_gene: TRBV2
abundance: -
d_gene: TRBD1
len: 15
CDR3aa: CASSEAGSWDSGYTF
CDR3nt: TGTGCCAGCAGTGAAGCGGGGAGTTGGGACAGCGGCTACACCTTC

j_gene: TRBJ1-2
v_gene: TRBV2
abundance: -
d_gene: TRBD1
len: 14
CDR3aa: CASSRGQTPPGYTF
CDR3nt: TGTGCCAGCAGTCGGGGACAGACCCCGCCAGGCTACACCTTC

j_gene: TRBJ2-7
v_gene: TRBV29-1
abundance: once
d_gene: -
len: 12
CDR3aa: CSVVIHLSEQYF
CDR3nt: TGCAGCGTTGTAATTCACCTCTCCGAGCAGTACTTC

j_gene: TRBJ2-4
v_gene: TRBV9
abundance: -
d_gene: TRBD2
len: 12
CDR3aa: CASSVGGGGRYF
CDR3nt: TGTGCCAGCAGCGTAGGCGGGGGGGGCCGGTACTTC

j_gene: TRBJ1-6
v_gene: TRBV6-6
abundance: -
d_gene: -
len: 15
CDR3aa: CASSLVVGYNSPLHF
CDR3nt: TGTGCCAGCAGTCTTGTCGTGGGGTATAATTCACCCCTCCACTTT

j_gene: TRBJ1-2
v_gene: TRBV28
abundance: -
d_gene: -
len: 14
CDR3aa: CASSLGTFDYGYTF
CDR3nt: TGTGCCAGCAGTCTGGGGACGTTTGACTATGGCTACACCTTC

j_gene: TRBJ2-1
v_gene: TRBV25-1
abundance: -
d_gene: TRBD2
len: 14
CDR3aa: CASSESGGMNEQFF
CDR3nt: TGTGCCAGCAGTGAAAGCGGGGGGATGAATGAGCAGTTCTTC

j_gene: TRBJ2-1
v_gene: TRBV5-1
abundance: -
d_gene: -
len: 14
CDR3aa: CASSWKDRDNEQFF
CDR3nt: TGCGCCAGCAGCTGGAAGGACAGAGACAATGAGCAGTTCTTC

j_gene: TRBJ2-3
v_gene: TRBV4-3
abundance: few
d_gene: TRBD2
len: 16
CDR3aa: CASSQASGGVGDTQYF
CDR3nt: TGCGCCAGCAGCCAAGCTAGCGGGGGAGTCGGAGATACGCAGTATTTT

j_gene: TRBJ1-1
v_gene: TRBV29-1
abundance: -
d_gene: -
len: 12
CDR3aa: CSVATLNTEAFF
CDR3nt: TGCAGCGTTGCCACACTGAACACTGAAGCTTTCTTT

j_gene: TRBJ1-6
v_gene: TRBV7-9
abundance: -
d_gene: TRBD1
len: 14
CDR3aa: CASSEDRTNSPLHF
CDR3nt: TGTGCCAGCAGTGAGGACAGGACTAATTCACCCCTCCACTTT

j_gene: TRBJ2-3
v_gene: TRBV13
abundance: few
d_gene: -
len: 14
CDR3aa: CASSSNVAHRGQYF
CDR3nt: TGTGCCAGCAGCTCAAATGTGGCCCATCGCGGGCAGTATTTT

j_gene: TRBJ2-3
v_gene: TRBV7-2
abundance: many
d_gene: -
len: 13
CDR3aa: CASSPTTGTVEYF
CDR3nt: TGTGCCAGCAGCCCAACCACCGGGACCGTGGAGTATTTT

j_gene: TRBJ2-7
v_gene: TRBV30
abundance: -
d_gene: -
len: 12
CDR3aa: CAWSHTTYEQYF
CDR3nt: TGTGCCTGGAGTCACACTACCTACGAGCAGTACTTC

j_gene: TRBJ1-5
v_gene: TRBV29-1
abundance: few
d_gene: TRBD1
len: 13
CDR3aa: CSVATGDNQPQHF
CDR3nt: TGCAGCGTAGCGACAGGGGATAATCAGCCCCAGCATTTT

j_gene: TRBJ1-2
v_gene: TRBV14
abundance: -
d_gene: -
len: 13
CDR3aa: CASSQDLGDGYTF
CDR3nt: TGTGCCAGCAGCCAAGATCTAGGGGATGGCTACACCTTC

j_gene: TRBJ2-3
v_gene: TRBV5-1
abundance: many
d_gene: TRBD2
len: 17
CDR3aa: CASSLGLAGAYTDTQYF
CDR3nt: TGCGCCAGCAGCCTGGGACTAGCGGGGGCCTACACAGATACGCAGTATTTT

j_gene: TRBJ2-3
v_gene: TRBV2
abundance: -
d_gene: TRBD2
len: 15
CDR3aa: CASSELAGVTDTQYF
CDR3nt: TGTGCCAGCAGTGAATTGGCGGGGGTCACAGATACGCAGTATTTT

j_gene: TRBJ2-5
v_gene: TRBV2
abundance: few
d_gene: TRBD2
len: 15
CDR3aa: CASSGASGGGETQYF
CDR3nt: TGTGCCAGCAGTGGGGCTAGCGGGGGTGGAGAGACCCAGTACTTC

j_gene: TRBJ1-1
v_gene: TRBV28
abundance: -
d_gene: -
len: 15
CDR3aa: CASSLDGGMNTEAFF
CDR3nt: TGTGCCAGCAGTTTGGACGGGGGAATGAACACTGAAGCTTTCTTT

j_gene: TRBJ2-3
v_gene: TRBV7-2
abundance: few
d_gene: -
len: 14
CDR3aa: CASSPMGGEYTQYF
CDR3nt: TGTGCCAGCAGCCCAATGGGGGGTGAATATACGCAGTATTTT

j_gene: TRBJ1-5
v_gene: TRBV5-6
abundance: -
d_gene: -
len: 15
CDR3aa: CASSLVGEGNQPQHF
CDR3nt: TGTGCCAGCAGCTTGGTAGGGGAGGGCAATCAGCCCCAGCATTTT

j_gene: TRBJ2-3
v_gene: TRBV4-3
abundance: -
d_gene: TRBD2
len: 14
CDR3aa: CASSQGAGPDTQYF
CDR3nt: TGCGCCAGCAGCCAAGGAGCGGGGCCAGATACGCAGTATTTT

j_gene: TRBJ2-7
v_gene: TRBV6-1
abundance: -
d_gene: -
len: 11
CDR3aa: CATGRDYEQYF
CDR3nt: TGTGCAACGGGACGGGACTACGAGCAGTACTTC